These T cell receptor beta chains were read from a single sample in a study of response to subunit inactivated influenza vaccine. TCRdb redid the calling of the RT-PCR reads with MiXCR, one entry per CDR3 protein. The sample contains around 320,000 distinct CDR3 sequences, 20% to 25% of which appear only once. The sample in question was PBMCs from blood, obtained about 20 months after vaccination. These receptors were taken from a man aged 50-75 years who received an inactivated influenza vaccine. Each CDR3 is given with its conserved first and last residue. Each record gives: clone size, J gene, V gene, D gene, CDR3 DNA, CDR3 protein. The D gene is left open where the match is weak. Expanded clones get a size class; other rows say once, few or many, or leave the size out.

clone_size: .; j_call: TRBJ2-4; v_call: TRBV28; d_call: .; cdr3_nt: TGTGCCAGCAGCTCCCCTGACATTCAGTACTTC; cdr3_aa: CASSSPDIQYF
clone_size: .; j_call: TRBJ1-1; v_call: TRBV7-2; d_call: .; cdr3_nt: TGTGCCAGCAGCTTTCTGGAGACAGGAAACACTGAAGCTTTCTTT; cdr3_aa: CASSFLETGNTEAFF
clone_size: few; j_call: TRBJ2-1; v_call: TRBV6-2/TRBV6-3; d_call: .; cdr3_nt: TGTGCCAGCAGTGCGACTAGACTCCCTTACAATGAGCAGTTCTTC; cdr3_aa: CASSATRLPYNEQFF
clone_size: few; j_call: TRBJ2-5; v_call: TRBV6-1; d_call: TRBD2; cdr3_nt: TGTGCCAGCAGTGCCCACGGGGGGGAAGAGACCCAGTACTTC; cdr3_aa: CASSAHGGEETQYF
clone_size: .; j_call: TRBJ1-5; v_call: TRBV4-2; d_call: TRBD1; cdr3_nt: TGTGCCAGCAGCCATTCTAGGACAGGGGATCAGCCCCAGCATTTT; cdr3_aa: CASSHSRTGDQPQHF
clone_size: few; j_call: TRBJ2-3; v_call: TRBV11-2; d_call: TRBD2; cdr3_nt: TGTGCCAGCAGCTCCACCTACGGTGGCGGGGGGGCCGGTACAGATACGCAGTATTTT; cdr3_aa: CASSSTYGGGGAGTDTQYF
clone_size: many; j_call: TRBJ1-5; v_call: TRBV15; d_call: .; cdr3_nt: TGTGCCACCAGCAGAGACTCACAGGTGGTCAATCAGCCCCAGCATTTT; cdr3_aa: CATSRDSQVVNQPQHF
clone_size: few; j_call: TRBJ1-1; v_call: TRBV18; d_call: .; cdr3_nt: TGTGCCAGCTCACCAAAAATCGGAGGTGAAGCTTTCTTT; cdr3_aa: CASSPKIGGEAFF
clone_size: .; j_call: TRBJ1-2; v_call: TRBV6-5; d_call: TRBD1; cdr3_nt: TGTGCCAGCAGTTCCTTCCGGGACAGCAAACCTAACTATGGCTACACCTTC; cdr3_aa: CASSSFRDSKPNYGYTF
clone_size: few; j_call: TRBJ1-2; v_call: TRBV20-1; d_call: .; cdr3_nt: TGCAGTGCTAGAGACCGGGGAGTAGGCCGCAACTATGGCTACACCTTC; cdr3_aa: CSARDRGVGRNYGYTF